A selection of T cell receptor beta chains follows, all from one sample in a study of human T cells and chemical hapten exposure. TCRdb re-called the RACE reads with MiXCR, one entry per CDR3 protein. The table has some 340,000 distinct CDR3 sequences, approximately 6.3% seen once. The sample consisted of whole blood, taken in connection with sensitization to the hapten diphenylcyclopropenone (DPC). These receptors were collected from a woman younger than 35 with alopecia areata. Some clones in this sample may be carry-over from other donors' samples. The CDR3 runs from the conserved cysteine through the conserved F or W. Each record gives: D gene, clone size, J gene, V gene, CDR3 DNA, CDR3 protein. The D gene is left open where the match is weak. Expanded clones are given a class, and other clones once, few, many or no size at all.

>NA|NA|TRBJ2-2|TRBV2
TGTGCCAGCACCCGGGACAGAGGAGGGACCGGGGAGCTGTTTTTT
CASTRDRGGTGELFF
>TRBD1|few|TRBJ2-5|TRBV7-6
TGTGCCAGCAGCATCTGGACAGGGCGAGAGACCCAGTACTTC
CASSIWTGRETQYF
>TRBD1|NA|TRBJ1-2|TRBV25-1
TGTGCCAGCAGTGCGACAGGGCCTTATGGCTACACCTTC
CASSATGPYGYTF
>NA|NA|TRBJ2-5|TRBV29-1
TGCAGCGTTGAATGGGACCTCCGGGAGACCCAGTACTTC
CSVEWDLRETQYF
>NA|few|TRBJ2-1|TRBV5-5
TGTGCCAGCAGCCTGCTAGAAAGCTCCTACAATGAGCAGTTCTTC
CASSLLESSYNEQFF
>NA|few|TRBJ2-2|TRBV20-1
TGCAGTGCTCGATCTTCCGGGCAGCCGGGTACCGGGGAGCTGTTTTTT
CSARSSGQPGTGELFF
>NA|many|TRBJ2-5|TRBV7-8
TGTGCCAGCAGCCCATTCACGGTCAAAGAGACCCAGTACTTC
CASSPFTVKETQYF
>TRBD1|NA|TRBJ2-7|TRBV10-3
TGTGCCATCAGTGAGTCGACAGGGACCTACGAGCAGTACTTC
CAISESTGTYEQYF
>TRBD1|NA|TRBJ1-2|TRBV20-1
TGCAGTGCTAAGCCCCCGGGACAGGGCATCGGCTATGGCTACACCTTC
CSAKPPGQGIGYGYTF
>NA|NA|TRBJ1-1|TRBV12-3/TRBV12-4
TGTGCCAGCAGTTACGGAAATTGGGGGAGCACTGAAGCTTTCTTT
CASSYGNWGSTEAFF
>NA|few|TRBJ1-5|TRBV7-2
TGTGCCAGCAGGCCGGGGAGCAATCAGCCCCAGCATTTT
CASRPGSNQPQHF
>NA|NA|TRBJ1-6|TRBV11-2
TGTGCCAGCAGCTCTCGACCCTATAATTCACCCCTCCACTTT
CASSSRPYNSPLHF
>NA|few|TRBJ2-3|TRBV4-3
TGCGCCAGCAGCCAGTTAGCGTGGGGGACAGATACGCAGTATTTT
CASSQLAWGTDTQYF
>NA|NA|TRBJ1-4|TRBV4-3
TGCGCCAGCAGCCAAGATAGTCGGCATCTGGTAAACGAAAAACTGTTTTTT
CASSQDSRHLVNEKLFF
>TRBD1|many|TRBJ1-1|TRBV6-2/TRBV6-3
TGTGCCAGCAGTTTTACAGGGGGCACTGAAGCTTTCTTT
CASSFTGGTEAFF
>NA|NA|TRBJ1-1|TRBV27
TGTGCCAGCTCAGGGGCGTACACTGAAGCTTTCTTT
CASSGAYTEAFF
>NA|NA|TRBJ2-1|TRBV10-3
TGTGCCATCAGTGAGTCTAGAGGCAATGAGCAGTTCTTC
CAISESRGNEQFF
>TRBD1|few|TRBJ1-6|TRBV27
TGTGCCAGCAGTCCTACCGGGACAGAGAATTCACCCCTCCACTTT
CASSPTGTENSPLHF
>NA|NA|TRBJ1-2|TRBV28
TGTGCCAGCAGTTTAATGTCTGGGGACTACTATGGCTACACCTTC
CASSLMSGDYYGYTF
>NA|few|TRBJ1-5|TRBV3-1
TGTGCCAGCAGCCAAGATACGAACAGGGATCAGCCCCAGCATTTT
CASSQDTNRDQPQHF
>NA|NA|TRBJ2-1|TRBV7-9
TGTGCCAGCAGCCCGCCAGCATCTGAGCAGTTCTTC
CASSPPASEQFF
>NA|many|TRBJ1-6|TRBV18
TGTGCCAGCTCATTCGAAGGGTCACCCCTCCACTTT
CASSFEGSPLHF
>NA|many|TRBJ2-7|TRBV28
TGTGCCAGCAGTCCCGGGCCCCCCCTCTACGAGCAGTACTTC
CASSPGPPLYEQYF
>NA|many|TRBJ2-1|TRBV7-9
TGTGCCAGCAGCTTACGCCGAGTATCCTACAATGAGCAGTTCTTC
CASSLRRVSYNEQFF
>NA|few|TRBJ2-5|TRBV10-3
TGTGCCATCAGTCCACAGGAAGAGACCCAGTACTTC
CAISPQEETQYF
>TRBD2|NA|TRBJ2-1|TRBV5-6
TGTGCCAGCAGCTTGCTAGCGGGACCCCTCGGCGGCAATGAGCAGTTCTTC
CASSLLAGPLGGNEQFF
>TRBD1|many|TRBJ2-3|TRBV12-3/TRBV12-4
TGTGCCAGCAGTTTAATGGGACAGGGGACAGATACGCAGTATTTT
CASSLMGQGTDTQYF
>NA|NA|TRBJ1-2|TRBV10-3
TGTGCCATCAGGCCTGGACAGAACTATGGCTACACCTTC
CAIRPGQNYGYTF
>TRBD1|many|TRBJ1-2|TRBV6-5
TGTGCCAGCAGTCGCCGGGACAGCCATGGCTACACCTTC
CASSRRDSHGYTF
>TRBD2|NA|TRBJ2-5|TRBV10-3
TGTGCCATCAGCGGACTAGCGGGGGGTTCGTACCAAGAGACCCAGTACTTC
CAISGLAGGSYQETQYF
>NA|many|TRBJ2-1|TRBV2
TGTGCCAGCAGTGCCAGGACGCTGCTGGATCAGTTCTTC
CASSARTLLDQFF
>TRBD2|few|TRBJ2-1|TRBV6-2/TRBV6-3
TGTGCCAGCAGGGAACTAGCGGGGGGAACGGAGCAGTTCTTC
CASRELAGGTEQFF
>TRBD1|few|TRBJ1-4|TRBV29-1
TGCAGCGTTCCTGACAGGGCCAATGAAAAACTGTTTTTT
CSVPDRANEKLFF
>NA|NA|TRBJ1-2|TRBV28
TGTGCCAGCAGTTTACAGGGAGGCAATGGCTACACCTTC
CASSLQGGNGYTF
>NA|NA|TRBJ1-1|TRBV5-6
TGTGCCAGCAGCTTATTGGGGAGGAGGCCTGACACGGACACTGAAGCTTTCTTT
CASSLLGRRPDTDTEAFF
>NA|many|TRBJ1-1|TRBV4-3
TGCGCCAGCAGCCGGGAGCTTAGCACTGAAGCTTTCTTT
CASSRELSTEAFF
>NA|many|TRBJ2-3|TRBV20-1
TGCAGTGCTAGGGTCCGGGGTAGCACAGATACGCAGTATTTT
CSARVRGSTDTQYF
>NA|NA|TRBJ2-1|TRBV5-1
TGCGCCAGCAGCTTGGCCTTTGACTACAATGAGCAGTTCTTC
CASSLAFDYNEQFF
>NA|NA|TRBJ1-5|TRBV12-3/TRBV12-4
TGTGCCAGCAGTTCGAGGGGAAATCAGCCCCAGCATTTT
CASSSRGNQPQHF
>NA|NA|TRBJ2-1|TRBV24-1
TGTGCCACCAGCGGTGACCCGTCGTACAATGAGCAGTTCTTC
CATSGDPSYNEQFF
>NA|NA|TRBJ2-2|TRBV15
TGTGCCACCAGCAGTGCCCCCGGGGACTCAAAAACCGGGGAGCTGTTTTTT
CATSSAPGDSKTGELFF
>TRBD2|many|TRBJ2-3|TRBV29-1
TGCAGCGAAGGTTCTAGCGGGGCGACGCAGTATTTT
CSEGSSGATQYF
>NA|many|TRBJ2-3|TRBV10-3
TGTGCCAGCAGACCCCAAATAGTCCCTAGCACAGATACGCAGTATTTT
CASRPQIVPSTDTQYF